This TCR beta chain emerged from a study of blood T cell repertoires in COVID-19. Study at large: The United States, Italy and Spain provided the acute and convalescent COVID-19 samples. From T cells, B-cell-depleted T cells, or PBMCs came the material, which was cDNA or gDNA.

From germline, CDR1 is GTSNPN and CDR2 SVGIG (reference sequence). The ends were cut back, 5 bases at V and 5 bases at J, with 13 bases in the middle. The CDR3 contains 13 residues. One Seattle source followed patients from active infection through their disease course. In the source study's methods: Amplification of reference gene primers provided the estimated nucleated cell counts. This table comes from immunoSEQ multiplex PCR, and its TCRdb copy is limited to in-frame clones, with some not included. D and trimming come from the DNA, and the V and J calls and clone size come from that table. The table includes 410,000 or so clones, around 91% detected once.

The sequenced sample was peripheral blood. The genes are TRBV30 and TRBJ1-5; TRBD1 is a possible D gene (6 bases). This TCR derives from a woman in her forties with COVID-19, enrolled during active disease. The CDR3 nucleotides read TGTGCCTGGTCCGGGACATTCGATCAGCCCCAGCATTTT. It codes for CAWSGTFDQPQHF.